This T cell receptor beta chain is from a study of siplizumab effects on memory and regulatory T cells. General study points: Proliferating siplizumab-culture Tregs lacked confirmation of suppressive function.

TCRdb keeps only in-frame clones here, not all; method: immunoSEQ multiplex PCR. The sample lists tens of thousands of clones, 91% occurring once. A word on this clone: Antigen unknown.

From germline, CDR1 is MNHEY and CDR2 SMNVEV (reference sequence). CDR3 length: 14 amino acids. Trimming shortened V by 1 base and J by 5 bases, and 9 bases separated the two germline ends. The rearrangement links TRBV27 to TRBJ1-5; maybe TRBD1 (5 bases). The sequence derives from a human donor in good health. The specimen sequenced was CD8+ T cells sorted from blood. CDR3 sequence reads: CASSLLGVDQPQHF. CDR3 nucleotides: TGTGCCAGCAGTTTATTGGGGGTTGATCAGCCCCAGCATTTT.